This TCR beta chain was documented in a study of T cells in localized non-small cell lung cancer. Study findings and constraints: A raised T cell density in blood coincided with lengthier overall survival. A single tumor region was sequenced, leaving heterogeneity possible.

Germline V gives CDR1 ENHRY, CDR2 SYGVKD. The CDR3 has 14 residues. Concerning this clone: Its target is unknown. An end of the junction does not agree with germline; a read error may underlie this.

Measured with immunoSEQ multiplex PCR; TCRdb has only the in-frame clones, and not every one. The repertoire has 45,000 to 70,000 clones, 86% of them found once; the top ten carry roughly 5.1%. J is TRBJ1-2 and V is TRBV10-3; TRBD1 matches at 8 bases. The source material was peripheral blood, sampled before any cancer treatment. The sequence came from a woman aged 35-70 years with stage I lung adenocarcinoma. CDR3 amino acids: CAISEGQGARGYIF. The CDR3 region has the DNA TGTGCCATCAGTGAAGGCCAGGGGGCGCGCGGCTACATCTTC.